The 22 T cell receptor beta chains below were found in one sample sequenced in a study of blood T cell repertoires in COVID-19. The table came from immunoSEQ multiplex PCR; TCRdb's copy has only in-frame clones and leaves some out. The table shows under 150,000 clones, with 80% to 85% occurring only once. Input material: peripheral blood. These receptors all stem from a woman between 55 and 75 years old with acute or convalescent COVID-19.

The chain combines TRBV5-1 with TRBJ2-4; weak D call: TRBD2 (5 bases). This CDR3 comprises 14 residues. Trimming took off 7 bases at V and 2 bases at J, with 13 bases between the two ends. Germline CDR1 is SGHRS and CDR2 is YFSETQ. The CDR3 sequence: CASQKSGSKNIQYF. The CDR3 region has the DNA TGCGCCAGCCAGAAGAGCGGATCCAAAAACATTCAGTACTTC. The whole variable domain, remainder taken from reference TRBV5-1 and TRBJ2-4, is KAGVTQTPRYLIKTRGQQVTLSCSPISGHRSVSWYQQTPGQGLQFLFEYFSETQRNKGNFPGRFSGRQFSNSRSEMNVSTLELGDSALYLCASQKSGSKNIQYFGAGTRLSVL.

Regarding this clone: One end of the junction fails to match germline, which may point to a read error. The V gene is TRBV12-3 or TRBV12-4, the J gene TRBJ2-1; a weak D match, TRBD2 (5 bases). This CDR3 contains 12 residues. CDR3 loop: CASSPNSVGLIF. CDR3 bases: TGTGCCAGCAGCCCCAATAGCGTCGGCTTGATCTTC.

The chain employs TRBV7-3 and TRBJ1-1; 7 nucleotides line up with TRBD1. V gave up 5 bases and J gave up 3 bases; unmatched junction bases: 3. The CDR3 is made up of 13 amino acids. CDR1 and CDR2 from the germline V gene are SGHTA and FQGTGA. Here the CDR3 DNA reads TGTGCCAGCAGCGTGACAGGGTACACTGAAGCTTTCTTT. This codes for CASSVTGYTEAFF.

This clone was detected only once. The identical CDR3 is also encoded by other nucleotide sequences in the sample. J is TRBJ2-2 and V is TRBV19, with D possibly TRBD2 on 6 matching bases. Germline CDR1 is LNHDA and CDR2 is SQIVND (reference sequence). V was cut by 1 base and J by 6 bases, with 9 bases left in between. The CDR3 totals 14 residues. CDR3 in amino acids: CASSIGGGPGELFF. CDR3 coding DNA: TGTGCCAGTAGTATAGGAGGAGGGCCCGGGGAGCTGTTTTTT.

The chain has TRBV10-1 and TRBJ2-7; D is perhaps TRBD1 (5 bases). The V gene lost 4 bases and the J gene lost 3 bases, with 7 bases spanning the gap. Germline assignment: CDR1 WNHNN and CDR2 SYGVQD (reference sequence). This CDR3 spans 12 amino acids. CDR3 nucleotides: TGCGCCAGCAGTGCGACAGACTACGAGCAGTACTTC. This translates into CASSATDYEQYF.

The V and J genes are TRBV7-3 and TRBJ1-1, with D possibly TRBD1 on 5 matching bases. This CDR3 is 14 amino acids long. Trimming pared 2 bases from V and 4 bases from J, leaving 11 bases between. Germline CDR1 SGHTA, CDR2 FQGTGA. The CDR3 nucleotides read TGTGCCAGCAGCTTAGGGAGGGGTATCACTGAAGCTTTCTTT. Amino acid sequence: CASSLGRGITEAFF.

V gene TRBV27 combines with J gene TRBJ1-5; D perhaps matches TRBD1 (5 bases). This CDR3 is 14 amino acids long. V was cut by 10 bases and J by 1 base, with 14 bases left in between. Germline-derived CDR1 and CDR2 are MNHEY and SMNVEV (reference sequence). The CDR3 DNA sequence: TGTGCCACCCGCGGGGAGGGGAGCAATCAGCCCCAGCATTTT. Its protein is CATRGEGSNQPQHF.

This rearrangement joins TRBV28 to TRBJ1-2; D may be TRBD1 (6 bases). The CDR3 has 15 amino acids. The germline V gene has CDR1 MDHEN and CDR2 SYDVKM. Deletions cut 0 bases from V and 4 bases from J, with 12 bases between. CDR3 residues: CASSLWGAGSYGYTF. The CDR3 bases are TGTGCCAGCAGTTTATGGGGGGCAGGGTCCTATGGCTACACCTTC.

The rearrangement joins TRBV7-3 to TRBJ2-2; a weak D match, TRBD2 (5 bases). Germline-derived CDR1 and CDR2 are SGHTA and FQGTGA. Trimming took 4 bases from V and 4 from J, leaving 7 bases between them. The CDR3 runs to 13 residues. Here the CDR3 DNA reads TGTGCCAGCAGCTCAGGACTCACCGGGGAGCTGTTTTTT. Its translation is CASSSGLTGELFF.

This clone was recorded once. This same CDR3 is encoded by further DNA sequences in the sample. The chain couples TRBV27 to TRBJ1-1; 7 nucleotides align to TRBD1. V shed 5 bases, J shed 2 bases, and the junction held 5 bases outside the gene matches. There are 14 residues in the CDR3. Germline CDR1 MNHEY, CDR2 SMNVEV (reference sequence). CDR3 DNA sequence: TGTGCCAGCAGTCTAGACAGGGTAAACACTGAAGCTTTCTTT. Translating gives CASSLDRVNTEAFF.

In nucleotides, the CDR3 is TGTGCCAGCAGTTTATCCGGACAGTCCTACGAGCAGTACTTC. It specifies CASSLSGQSYEQYF. The J gene is TRBJ2-7, the V gene TRBV28; D may be TRBD1 (6 bases). V was pared by 1 base and J by 1 base, with 8 bases between. Per germline, CDR1 MDHEN and CDR2 SYDVKM. The CDR3 length is 14 residues.

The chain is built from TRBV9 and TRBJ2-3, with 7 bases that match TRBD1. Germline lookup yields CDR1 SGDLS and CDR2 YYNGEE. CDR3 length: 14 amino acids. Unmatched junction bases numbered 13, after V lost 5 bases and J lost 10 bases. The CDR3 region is CASSTGTARDPQYF. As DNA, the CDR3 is TGTGCCAGCAGTACCGGGACAGCGCGAGACCCGCAGTATTTT.

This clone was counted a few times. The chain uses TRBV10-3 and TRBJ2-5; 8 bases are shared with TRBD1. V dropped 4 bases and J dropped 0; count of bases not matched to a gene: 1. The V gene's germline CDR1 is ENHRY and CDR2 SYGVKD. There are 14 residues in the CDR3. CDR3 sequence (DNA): TGTGCCATCAGTGGGGGACAGGACCAAGAGACCCAGTACTTC. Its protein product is CAISGGQDQETQYF.

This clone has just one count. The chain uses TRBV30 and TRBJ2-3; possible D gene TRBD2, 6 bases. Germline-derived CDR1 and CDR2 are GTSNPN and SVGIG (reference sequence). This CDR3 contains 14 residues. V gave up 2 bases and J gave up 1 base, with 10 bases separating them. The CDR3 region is CAWSPAGRTDTQYF. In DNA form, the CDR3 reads TGTGCCTGGAGTCCAGCGGGCCGCACAGATACGCAGTATTTT.

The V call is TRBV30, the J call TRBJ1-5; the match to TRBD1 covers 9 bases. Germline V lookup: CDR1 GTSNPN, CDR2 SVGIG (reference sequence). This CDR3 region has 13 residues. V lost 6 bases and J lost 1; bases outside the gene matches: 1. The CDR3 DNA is TGTGCCTGTACAGGGGGCAGCAATCAGCCCCAGCATTTT. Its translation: CACTGGSNQPQHF.

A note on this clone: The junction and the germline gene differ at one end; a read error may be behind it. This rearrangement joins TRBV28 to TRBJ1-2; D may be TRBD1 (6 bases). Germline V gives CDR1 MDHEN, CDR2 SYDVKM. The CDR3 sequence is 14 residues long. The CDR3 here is CASSQSPYRDSGLF. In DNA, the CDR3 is TGTGCCAGCAGCCAATCTCCATACAGGGATAGTGGCCTATTC.

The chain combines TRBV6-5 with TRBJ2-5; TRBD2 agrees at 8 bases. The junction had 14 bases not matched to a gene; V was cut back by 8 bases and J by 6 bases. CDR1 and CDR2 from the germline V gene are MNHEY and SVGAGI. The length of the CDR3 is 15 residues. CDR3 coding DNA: TGTGCCAGCGCAGACGCGGGGGGAGGGCTGAAGACCCAGTACTTC. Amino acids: CASADAGGGLKTQYF.

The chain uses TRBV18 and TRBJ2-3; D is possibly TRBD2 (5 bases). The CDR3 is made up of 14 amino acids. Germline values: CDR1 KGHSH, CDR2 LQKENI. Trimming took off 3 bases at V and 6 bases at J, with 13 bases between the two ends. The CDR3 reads CASSPSGRGDTQYF. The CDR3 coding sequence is TGTGCCAGCTCACCTTCGGGGAGAGGGGATACGCAGTATTTT.

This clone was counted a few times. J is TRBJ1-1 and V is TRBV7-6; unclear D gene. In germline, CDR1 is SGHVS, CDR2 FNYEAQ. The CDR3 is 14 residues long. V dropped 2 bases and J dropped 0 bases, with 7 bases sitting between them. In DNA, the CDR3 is TGTGCCAGCAGCTTATCCCGGTTGAACACTGAAGCTTTCTTT. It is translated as CASSLSRLNTEAFF.

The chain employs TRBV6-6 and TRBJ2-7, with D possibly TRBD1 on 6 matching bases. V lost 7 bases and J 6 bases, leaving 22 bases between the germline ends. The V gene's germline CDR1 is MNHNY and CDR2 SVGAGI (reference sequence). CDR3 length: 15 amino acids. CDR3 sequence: CASTNPGESQGEQYF. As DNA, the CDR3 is TGTGCCAGCACCAACCCAGGGGAGTCACAGGGCGAGCAGTACTTC.

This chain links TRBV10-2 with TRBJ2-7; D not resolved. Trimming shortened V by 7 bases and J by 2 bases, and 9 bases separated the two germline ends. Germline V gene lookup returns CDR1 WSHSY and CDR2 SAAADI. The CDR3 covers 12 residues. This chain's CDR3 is CASIDSTYEQYF. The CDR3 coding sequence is TGCGCCAGCATAGACTCTACCTACGAGCAGTACTTC.

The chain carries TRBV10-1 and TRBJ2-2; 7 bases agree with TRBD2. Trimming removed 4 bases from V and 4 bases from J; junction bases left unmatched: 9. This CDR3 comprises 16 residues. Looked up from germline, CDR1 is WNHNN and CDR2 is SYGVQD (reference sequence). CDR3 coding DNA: TGCGCCAGCAGTGTCGGGGGGTTAGGTGGCACCGGGGAGCTGTTTTTT. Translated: CASSVGGLGGTGELFF.